This T cell receptor beta chain was documented in a study of shared clonotypes between healthy human individuals. On this clone itself: What it binds is not known.

Whole-study results and caveats: Against clonotypes common to all four donors, non-shared ones had lower generation probabilities.

Authors' analysis steps: ImmunoSEQ output held junction-only sequences without quality scores, so filtering differed. Only in-frame clones appear in the TCRdb table, and some are missing; sequencing was by immunoSEQ multiplex PCR. V, J and clone size reflect that table, while D and trimming were determined from the DNA. The sample has fewer than 100,000 clones, about 68% seen once. Germline V gives CDR1 SEHNR, CDR2 FQNEAQ (reference sequence). The V and J ends lost 3 bases and 1 base respectively, with 9 bases between them. The length of the CDR3 is 14 residues. The sample taken for sequencing was memory CD8+ T cells sorted from blood. Subset reported: CD45RO+ cells pooled with CCR7-negative TemRA cells. V usage is TRBV7-9 and J usage is TRBJ1-1; weak D call: TRBD1 (5 bases). The sequence was obtained from a man aged 25 to 40 in good health. The CDR3 protein is CASSFGAGNTEAFF. The CDR3 nucleotides are TGTGCCAGCAGCTTCGGGGCAGGGAACACTGAAGCTTTCTTT.